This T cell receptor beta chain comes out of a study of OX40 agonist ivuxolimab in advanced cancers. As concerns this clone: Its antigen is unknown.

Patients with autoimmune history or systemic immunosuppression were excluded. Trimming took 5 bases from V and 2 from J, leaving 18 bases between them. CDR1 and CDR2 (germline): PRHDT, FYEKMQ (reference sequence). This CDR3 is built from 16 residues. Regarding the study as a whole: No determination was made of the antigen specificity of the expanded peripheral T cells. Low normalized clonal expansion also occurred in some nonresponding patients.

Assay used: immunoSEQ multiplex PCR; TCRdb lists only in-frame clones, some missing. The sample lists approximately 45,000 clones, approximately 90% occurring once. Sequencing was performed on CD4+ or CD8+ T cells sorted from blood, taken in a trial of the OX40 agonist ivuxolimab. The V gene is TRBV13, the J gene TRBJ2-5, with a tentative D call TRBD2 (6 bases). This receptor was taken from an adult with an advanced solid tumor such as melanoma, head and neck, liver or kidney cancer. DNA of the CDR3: TGTGCCAGCAGCGACACGGGGGTTGGGCTTCAAGAGACCCAGTACTTC. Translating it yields CASSDTGVGLQETQYF.